This passage covers 17 T cell receptor beta chains from one sample sequenced in a study of blood T cell repertoires in COVID-19. Sequencing was performed with immunoSEQ multiplex PCR; in TCRdb, only in-frame clones are kept and a portion is missing. The sample records nearly 95,000 clones, almost 90% being singletons. Sequences were obtained from peripheral blood. These TCRs come from a human donor with active COVID-19. The donor label of this sample is uncertain.

The chain employs TRBV5-1 and TRBJ1-6; perhaps TRBD1 as D (6 bases). CDR1 is SGHRS, CDR2 YFSETQ, per germline. V was trimmed by 4 bases and J by 1 base, leaving 12 bases between them. The CDR3 is made up of 16 amino acids. The CDR3 DNA reads TGCGCCAGCAGCGGGGGGGGCCGATCCTATAATTCACCCCTCCACTTT. Translated, it gives CASSGGGRSYNSPLHF.

The chain has TRBV2 and TRBJ2-5; 7 bases match TRBD1. The length of the CDR3 is 17 residues. The germline CDR1 and CDR2 sequences are SNHLY and FYNNEI. Germline trimming cut 4 bases from V and 5 bases from J; bases unmatched to any gene: 16. The CDR3 nucleotides read TGTGCCAGCAGTGCGGGATCGAGGACAGGTTGGTCGGAGACCCAGTACTTC. Its protein product is CASSAGSRTGWSETQYF.

The V gene is TRBV6-5, the J gene TRBJ2-1, with 8 nucleotides matching TRBD1. The CDR3 runs to 15 residues. J was trimmed by 4 bases and V by 7 bases; bases with no gene match: 9. CDR1 MNHEY and CDR2 SVGAGI come from the germline V gene. The CDR3 sequence: CASTPDRVNYNEQFF. The DNA of the CDR3 is TGTGCCAGCACCCCGGACAGGGTAAATTACAATGAGCAGTTCTTC.

V and J are TRBV27 and TRBJ2-7; D call uncertain. Looked up from germline, CDR1 is MNHEY and CDR2 is SMNVEV (reference sequence). This CDR3 is 14 amino acids long. Between the trimmed V and J ends, which lost 2 bases and 5 bases, there was a span of 13 bases. Here the CDR3 reads CASSLRPPPDEQYF. The CDR3 region has the DNA TGTGCCAGCAGTTTACGCCCCCCCCCGGACGAGCAGTACTTC.

The chain joins TRBV18 to TRBJ2-2; no firm D call. Trimming shortened V by 8 bases and J by 0 bases, and 16 bases separated the two germline ends. Germline values: CDR1 KGHSH, CDR2 LQKENI. The CDR3 has 16 amino acids. CDR3 residues: CASLQFAGPNTGELFF. The CDR3 coding sequence is TGTGCCAGCCTTCAGTTTGCAGGCCCGAACACCGGGGAGCTGTTTTTT.

The V gene is TRBV9, the J gene TRBJ1-3, with 9 bases aligning to TRBD1. CDR1 is SGDLS and CDR2 is YYNGEE in the germline V gene. The CDR3 has 14 amino acids. After removal of 8 bases from V and 8 bases from J, the junction contained 11 bases not matched to a gene. CDR3 coding DNA: TGTGCCAGTAAACCGGGACAGGGATGTGACACCATATATTTT. Translating it yields CASKPGQGCDTIYF.

This chain connects TRBV18 to TRBJ2-3; D not certain. This CDR3 has 16 residues. V was shortened by 4 bases and J by 0 bases, with 14 bases between the two germline ends. Germline CDR1 KGHSH, CDR2 LQKENI. Written as DNA, the CDR3 is TGTGCCAGCTCACTTTTGACATTCGGTAGCACAGATACGCAGTATTTT. Amino acid sequence: CASSLLTFGSTDTQYF.

The V call is TRBV9, the J call TRBJ1-3, with D possibly matching TRBD1 (5 bases). Per germline, CDR1 SGDLS and CDR2 YYNGEE. The CDR3 runs to 14 residues. The V gene lost 0 bases and the J gene lost 10 bases, with 14 bases spanning the gap. Here the CDR3 reads CASSVAVQGRTIYF. For the CDR3, the DNA is TGTGCCAGCAGCGTAGCTGTGCAGGGTAGGACCATATATTTT. Based on the CDR3 plus reference TRBV9 and TRBJ1-3, the full variable domain is DSGVTQTPKHLITATGQRVTLRCSPRSGDLSVYWYQQSLDQGLQFLIQYYNGEERAKGNILERFSAQQFPDLHSELNLSSLELGDSALYFCASSVAVQGRTIYFGEGSWLTVV.

The chain couples TRBV6-4 to TRBJ1-5; 7 bases are shared with TRBD1. Germline V gene data show CDR1 as MRHNA and CDR2 as SNTAGT. V lost 5 bases and J lost 0; bases outside the gene matches: 7. The CDR3 consists of 16 residues. The CDR3: CASSMTGTYSNQPQHF. CDR3 DNA sequence: TGTGCCAGCAGTATGACAGGGACCTATAGCAATCAGCCCCAGCATTTT.

This clone was seen only once. This rearrangement joins TRBV7-2 to TRBJ2-3, with a possible D match to TRBD2 (6 bases). This CDR3 contains 15 residues. Germline CDR1 SGHTA, CDR2 FQGNSA. V was clipped by 2 bases and J by 2 bases, with 11 bases between them. CDR3 sequence (DNA): TGTGCCAGCAGCTTAATGGGCGGGACCACAGATACGCAGTATTTT. Translation gives CASSLMGGTTDTQYF.

This chain's CDR3 is CARSLAGSGAVYEQYF. CDR3 coding DNA: TGTGCCAGAAGCTTGGCCGGTAGCGGGGCCGTGTACGAGCAGTACTTC. This sequence joins TRBV5-3 and TRBJ2-7, with 8 positions matching TRBD2. TRBV5-3 is an ORF, and what it does is uncertain. V shed 0 bases, J shed 4 bases, and the junction held 9 bases outside the gene matches. The CDR3 is made up of 16 amino acids.

J is TRBJ1-1 and V is TRBV7-8; no definite D call. V was cut by 4 bases and J by 5 bases, with 11 bases left in between. CDR1 SGHVS and CDR2 FQNEAQ come from the germline V gene. This CDR3 has 13 amino acids. This CDR3 is CASSSAIETEAFF. CDR3 coding DNA: TGTGCCAGCAGCTCCGCGATTGAGACTGAAGCTTTCTTT.

The CDR3 region has the DNA TGTGCCAGCAGTGAATTAAATGAGCAGTTCTTC. This sequence encodes CASSELNEQFF. The chain has TRBV2 and TRBJ2-1; D gene unclear. Germline values: CDR1 SNHLY, CDR2 FYNNEI. Trimming stripped 2 bases from V and 7 bases from J, with 3 bases between. The CDR3 runs to 11 residues.

This clone was seen only a few times. The chain links TRBV6-5 to TRBJ1-2, with TRBD1 matching 7 bases. J lost 8 bases, V lost 2 bases, and 5 bases had no gene match. This CDR3 is 13 amino acids long. CDR1 and CDR2 from the germline V gene are MNHEY and SVGAGI. DNA for the CDR3: TGTGCCAGCAGTTACGAGGGGGCACGGGGCTACACCTTC. Protein: CASSYEGARGYTF.

This chain connects TRBV4-1 to TRBJ2-5; 11 bases map to TRBD2. Germline V gene lookup returns CDR1 MGHRA and CDR2 YSYEKL. J gave up 1 base and V 1 base, and 8 bases lay outside the gene matches. The CDR3 is made up of 18 amino acids. The chain's CDR3 is CASSQVLAGGPAQETQYF. The DNA for the CDR3 is TGCGCCAGCAGCCAAGTCTTAGCGGGGGGGCCGGCCCAAGAGACCCAGTACTTC.

The V call is TRBV27, the J call TRBJ2-7, with 8 positions matching TRBD1. The CDR3 totals 15 residues. CDR1 and CDR2 from the germline V gene are MNHEY and SMNVEV (reference sequence). V lost 6 bases, J lost 4 bases, and 11 bases stayed unmatched. CDR3 sequence reads: CASSERGTGPYEQYF. The CDR3 bases are TGTGCCAGCAGCGAAAGGGGGACAGGCCCTTACGAGCAGTACTTC.

The chain couples TRBV15 to TRBJ2-3; TRBD1 is a possible D gene (6 bases). Trimming removed 4 bases from V and 0 bases from J, with 14 bases in between. This CDR3 spans 16 amino acids. Per germline, CDR1 LNHNV and CDR2 YYDKDF (reference sequence). CDR3 coding DNA: TGTGCCACCAGCAAAGGCCGGGACAAAAGCACAGATACGCAGTATTTT. The encoded protein is CATSKGRDKSTDTQYF.